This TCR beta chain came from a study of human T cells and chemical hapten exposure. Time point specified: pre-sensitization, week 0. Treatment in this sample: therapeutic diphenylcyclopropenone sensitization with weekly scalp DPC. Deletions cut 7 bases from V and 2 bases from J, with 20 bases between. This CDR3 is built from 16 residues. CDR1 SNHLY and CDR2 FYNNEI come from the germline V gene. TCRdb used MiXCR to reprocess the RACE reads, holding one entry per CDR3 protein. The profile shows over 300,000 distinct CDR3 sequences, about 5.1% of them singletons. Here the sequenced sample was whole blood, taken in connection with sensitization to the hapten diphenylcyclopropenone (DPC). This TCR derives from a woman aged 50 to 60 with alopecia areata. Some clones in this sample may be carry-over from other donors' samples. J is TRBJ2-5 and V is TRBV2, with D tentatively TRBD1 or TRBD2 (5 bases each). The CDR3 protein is CASIQGDRGMQETQYF. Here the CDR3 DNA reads TGTGCCAGCATCCAGGGAGACAGAGGAATGCAAGAGACCCAGTACTTC.